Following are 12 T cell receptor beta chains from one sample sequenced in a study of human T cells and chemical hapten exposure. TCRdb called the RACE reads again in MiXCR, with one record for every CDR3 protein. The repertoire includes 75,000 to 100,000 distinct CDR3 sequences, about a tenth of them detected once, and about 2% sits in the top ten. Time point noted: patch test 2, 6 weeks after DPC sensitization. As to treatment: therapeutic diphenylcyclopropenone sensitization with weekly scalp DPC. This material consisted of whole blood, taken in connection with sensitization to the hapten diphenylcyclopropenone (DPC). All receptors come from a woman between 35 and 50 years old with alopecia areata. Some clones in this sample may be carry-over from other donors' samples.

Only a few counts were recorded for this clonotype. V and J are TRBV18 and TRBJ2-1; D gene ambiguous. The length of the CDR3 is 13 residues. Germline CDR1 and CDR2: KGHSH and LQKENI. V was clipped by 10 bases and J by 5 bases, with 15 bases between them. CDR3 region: CATGAGADNEQFF. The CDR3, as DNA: TGTGCCACAGGAGCCGGCGCGGACAATGAGCAGTTCTTC.

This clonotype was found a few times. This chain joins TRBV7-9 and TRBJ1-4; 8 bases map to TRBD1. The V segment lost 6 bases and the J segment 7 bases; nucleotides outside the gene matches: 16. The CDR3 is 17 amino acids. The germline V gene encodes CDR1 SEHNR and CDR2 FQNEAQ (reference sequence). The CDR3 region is CASSPHSGDRTGEKLFF. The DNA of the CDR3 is TGTGCCAGCAGTCCTCACTCAGGGGACAGGACGGGTGAAAAACTGTTTTTT.

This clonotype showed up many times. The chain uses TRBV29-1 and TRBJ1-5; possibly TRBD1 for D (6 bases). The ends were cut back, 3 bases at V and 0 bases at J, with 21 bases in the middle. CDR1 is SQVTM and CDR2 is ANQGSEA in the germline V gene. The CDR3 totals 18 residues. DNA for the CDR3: TGCAGCGTTGATCTAGGGACACATAAAATCTATAGCAATCAGCCCCAGCATTTT. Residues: CSVDLGTHKIYSNQPQHF.

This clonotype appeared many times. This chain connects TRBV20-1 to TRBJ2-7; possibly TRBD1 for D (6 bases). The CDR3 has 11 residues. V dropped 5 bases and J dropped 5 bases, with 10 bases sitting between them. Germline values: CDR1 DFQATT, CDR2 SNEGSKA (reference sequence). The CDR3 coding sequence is TGCAGTGCTCCCGGGACAAACGAGCAGTACTTC. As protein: CSAPGTNEQYF.

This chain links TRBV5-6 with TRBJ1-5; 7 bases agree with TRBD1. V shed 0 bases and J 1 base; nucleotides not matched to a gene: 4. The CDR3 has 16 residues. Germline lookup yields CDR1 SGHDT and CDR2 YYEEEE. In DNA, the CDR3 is TGTGCCAGCAGCTTGGGGACAGGAAGGAGCAATCAGCCCCAGCATTTT. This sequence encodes CASSLGTGRSNQPQHF.

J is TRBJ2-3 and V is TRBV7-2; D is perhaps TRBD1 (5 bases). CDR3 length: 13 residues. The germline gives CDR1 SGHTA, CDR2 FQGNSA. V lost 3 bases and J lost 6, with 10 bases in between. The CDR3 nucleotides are TGTGCCAGCAGCTTCAGGGCCGCCGATACGCAGTATTTT. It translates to CASSFRAADTQYF.

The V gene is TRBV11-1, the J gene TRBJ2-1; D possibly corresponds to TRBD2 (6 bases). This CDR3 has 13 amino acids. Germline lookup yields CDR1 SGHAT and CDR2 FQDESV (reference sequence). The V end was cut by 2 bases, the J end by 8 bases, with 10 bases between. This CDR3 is CASSLPGLDEQFF. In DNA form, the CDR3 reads TGTGCCAGCAGCTTACCGGGACTGGATGAGCAGTTCTTC.

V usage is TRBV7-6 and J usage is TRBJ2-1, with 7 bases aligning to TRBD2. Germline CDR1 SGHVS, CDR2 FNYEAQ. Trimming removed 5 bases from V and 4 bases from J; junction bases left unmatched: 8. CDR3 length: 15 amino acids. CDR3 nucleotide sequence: TGTGCCAGCAGCCCCCCGGGACTACCTTACAATGAGCAGTTCTTC. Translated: CASSPPGLPYNEQFF.

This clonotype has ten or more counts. The CDR3 sequence: CASSYSKEETQYF. The CDR3 nucleotides read TGTGCCAGCAGTTACTCGAAAGAAGAGACCCAGTACTTC. The chain employs TRBV6-2 or TRBV6-3 and TRBJ2-5; D is undetermined. Germline CDR1 is MNHEY and CDR2 is SVGEGT. The CDR3 consists of 13 residues. Trimming pared 0 bases from V and 3 bases from J, leaving 5 bases between.

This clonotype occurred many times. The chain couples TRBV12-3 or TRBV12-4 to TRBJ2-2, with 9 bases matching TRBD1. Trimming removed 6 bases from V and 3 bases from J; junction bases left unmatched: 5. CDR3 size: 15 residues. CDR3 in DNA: TGTGCCAGCAGGCCCGGGACAGGGTACACCGGGGAGCTGTTTTTT. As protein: CASRPGTGYTGELFF.

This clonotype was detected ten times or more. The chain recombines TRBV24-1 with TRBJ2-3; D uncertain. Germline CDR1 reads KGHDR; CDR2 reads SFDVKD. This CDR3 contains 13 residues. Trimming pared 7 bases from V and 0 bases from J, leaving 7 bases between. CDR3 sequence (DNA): TGTGCCACCAGACAGAGTAGCACAGATACGCAGTATTTT. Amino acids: CATRQSSTDTQYF.

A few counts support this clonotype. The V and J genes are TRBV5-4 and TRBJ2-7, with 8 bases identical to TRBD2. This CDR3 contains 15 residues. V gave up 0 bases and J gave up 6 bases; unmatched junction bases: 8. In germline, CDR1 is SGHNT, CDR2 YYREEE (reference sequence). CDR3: CASSLEGLGGREQYF. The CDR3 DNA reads TGTGCCAGCAGCTTGGAGGGACTAGGTGGGCGCGAGCAGTACTTC.